This T cell receptor (beta chain) was retrieved from a study of cytomegalovirus exposure and HLA in healthy donors. As for the study in general: Ancestry clustering placed more than 80% of several hundred genotyped donors in the Caucasian-associated cluster.

V dropped 4 bases and J dropped 0; count of bases not matched to a gene: 4. This CDR3 is 15 amino acids long. From germline, CDR1 is KGHSH and CDR2 LQKENI. Study-wide results and caveats: Despite most TCR sequences being rare, some public TCRs occurred in many donors.

Primers included in the PCR were 60 Vbeta and 13 Jbeta primers. Generated by immunoSEQ multiplex PCR, the TCRdb table keeps only in-frame clones and is missing some. In all, the sample yields some 110,000 clones. On this clone: Its antigen is undetermined. The sample has other DNA sequences that encode this CDR3 too.

Material: PBMCs. This receptor was obtained from a man under 40 in good health and CMV-seronegative. The chain recombines TRBV18 with TRBJ2-3; 7 bases map to TRBD1. In DNA, the CDR3 is TGTGCCAGCTCACGGACAGGTGTAAGCACAGATACGCAGTATTTT. Translated, it gives CASSRTGVSTDTQYF.